The clone carrying this T cell receptor beta chain was detected ten times or more. What it binds is not known. A single record per CDR3 protein comes from TCRdb applying MiXCR to the 5' RACE reads. The sample has 13,000 or so distinct CDR3 sequences, under 6% seen once. This sample's time point: sample taken at primary tumor resection. The sequenced material consisted of unsorted whole RNA from tumor, nontumor lung or frozen PBMC. These data come from a study of spatial heterogeneity in lung cancer. Looking at the study overall: A consistent excess of beta-chain over alpha-chain sequences was detected.

Points from the study as a whole: Expanded intratumoral alpha and beta TCR counts tracked tumor mutation counts.

The germline V and J ends were trimmed by 4 bases and 3 bases, with 21 bases remaining between them. Germline lookup yields CDR1 SQVTM and CDR2 ANQGSEA. The CDR3 spans 16 residues. This material consisted of lung tumor tissue, taken at surgery. This receptor was obtained from a male donor with early-stage non-small cell lung cancer. The chain joins TRBV29-1 to TRBJ1-2; tentatively, D is TRBD1 (5 bases). CDR3 in DNA: TGCAGCGTTGTATCCGGACACCGACCGGAGGACTATGGCTACACCTTC. It translates to CSVVSGHRPEDYGYTF. The full variable domain, completed using reference TRBV29-1 and TRBJ1-2, is SAVISQKPSRDICQRGTSLTIQCQVDSQVTMMFWYRQQPGQSLTLIATANQGSEATYESGFVIDKFPISRPNLTFSTLTVSNMSPEDSSIYLCSVVSGHRPEDYGYTFGSGTRLTVV.